A single sample gave rise to the 10 T cell receptor beta chains below, sequenced in a study of blood T cells in healthy people across ages. Using a J-beta primer mix together with a sample-barcoded 5' primer, a second PCR was run for roughly 7 to 11 cycles. TCRdb processed the 5' RACE reads anew with MiXCR; each CDR3 protein has one entry. The sample lists hundreds of thousands of distinct CDR3 sequences, under 65% seen once, with about 13% in the top ten. Sequencing was performed on blood. These receptors were obtained from a woman at least 80 years old in good health.

The rearrangement uses TRBV24-1 and TRBJ1-1, with TRBD1 as a possible D gene (5 bases). Trimming removed 3 bases at V and 0 bases at J, with 10 bases between. This CDR3 spans 15 amino acids. The germline V gene encodes CDR1 KGHDR and CDR2 SFDVKD. CDR3 loop: CATSDQQDMNTEAFF. CDR3 coding DNA: TGTGCCACCAGTGATCAACAGGACATGAACACTGAAGCTTTCTTT.

Many counts were recorded for this clonotype. The chain employs TRBV10-2 and TRBJ1-1; 8 nucleotides line up with TRBD1. The germline V gene has CDR1 WSHSY and CDR2 SAAADI. The CDR3 runs 13 residues. Trimming cost V 6 bases and J 6 bases; bases outside gene matches: 6. The CDR3: CASRDRASAEAFF. CDR3 coding DNA: TGCGCCAGCAGGGACAGGGCATCGGCTGAAGCTTTCTTT.

The rearrangement uses TRBV20-1 and TRBJ2-2; D may be TRBD2 (5 bases). Trimming cost V 5 bases and J 7 bases, with 17 bases left between them. Germline loops: CDR1 DFQATT, CDR2 SNEGSKA (reference sequence). The CDR3 consists of 14 residues. In DNA, the CDR3 is TGCAGTGCTCTGGACTTAACTAGTGGCGGGGAGCTGTTTTTT. This codes for CSALDLTSGGELFF.

This clonotype was detected ten times or more. The chain recombines TRBV6-6 with TRBJ1-1; D unresolved. In germline, CDR1 is MNHNY, CDR2 SVGAGI (reference sequence). This CDR3 spans 14 amino acids. V shed 2 bases and J shed 8 bases, with 15 bases lying between them. The CDR3 bases are TGTGCCAGCAGTTACCCCTCGGAGGGAAGAGAAGCTTTCTTT. Translation: CASSYPSEGREAFF.

This sequence joins TRBV6-5 and TRBJ2-1; TRBD1 matches at 11 bases. This CDR3 is built from 15 residues. V was clipped by 4 bases and J by 9 bases; unmatched bases: 8. Germline assignment: CDR1 MNHEY and CDR2 SVGAGI. CDR3 DNA sequence: TGTGCCAGCAGTTCACCGGGACAGGGGGTCATTGAGCAGTTCTTC. Translation: CASSSPGQGVIEQFF.

This clonotype has at least ten counts. This chain joins TRBV5-1 and TRBJ2-3; 8 nucleotides agree with TRBD2. Trimming cost V 3 bases and J 0 bases; bases outside gene matches: 9. This CDR3 has 17 residues. Germline V gene data show CDR1 as SGHRS and CDR2 as YFSETQ. The CDR3 loop reads CASSYAERGSSTDTQYF. The CDR3, as DNA: TGCGCCAGCAGCTACGCGGAGCGGGGGAGTAGCACAGATACGCAGTATTTT.

This clonotype was seen only a few times. J is TRBJ2-4 and V is TRBV20-1; 8 bases fit TRBD2. The CDR3 spans 15 residues. Trimming at V came to 3 bases and at J to 1 base, leaving 5 bases not matched to a gene. Germline CDR1 is DFQATT and CDR2 is SNEGSKA (reference sequence). The CDR3 loop reads CSASPAGEAKNIQYF. The CDR3 region has the DNA TGCAGTGCTAGTCCAGCGGGGGAGGCCAAAAACATTCAGTACTTC.

In its sample, this clonotype was seen many times. The chain uses TRBV7-3 and TRBJ2-1; 10 bases align to TRBD2. Germline V gene sequence: CDR1 SGHTA, CDR2 FQGTGA. This CDR3 comprises 17 residues. After removal of 5 bases from V and 3 bases from J, the junction contained 10 bases not matched to a gene. CDR3 in DNA: TGTGCCAGCAGCCACTCAGCGGGACTAGCGAGCTACAATGAGCAGTTCTTC. Its translation: CASSHSAGLASYNEQFF.

This clonotype appeared a few times. This may arise from a read error, as a much more abundant clone is one base away. This chain links TRBV29-1 with TRBJ2-7; the D is unclear. Trimming cost V 7 bases and J 7 bases, with 26 bases left between them. The germline V gene encodes CDR1 SQVTM and CDR2 ANQGSEA. This CDR3 has 15 amino acids. The CDR3 nucleotides read TGCAGCGCCGACTTGGCGGCAAGCTCCTACAATGAGCAGTACTTC. This translates into CSADLAASSYNEQYF.

The chain employs TRBV6-6 and TRBJ2-5; tentatively, D is TRBD1 (5 bases). This CDR3 has 14 amino acids. CDR1 and CDR2 (germline): MNHNY, SVGAGI (reference sequence). V was cut by 2 bases and J by 5 bases, with 12 bases left in between. CDR3 DNA: TGTGCCAGCAGTTACGGGGCGCTTATTGAGACCCAGTACTTC. Its protein product is CASSYGALIETQYF.